Here is one T cell receptor beta chain with its context. What it recognizes is unknown. Here immunoSEQ multiplex PCR was the method, and the copy in TCRdb shows in-frame clones only, minus some. The sample carries under 100,000 clones, 80% to 90% recorded once. This CDR3 has 14 residues. V dropped 4 bases and J dropped 0 bases, with 11 bases sitting between them. The data originate from a study of T cell responses to AZD1222 COVID-19 vaccine. Study in general: Both about-4-week and about-12-week second-dose recipients were combined.

Study findings and constraints: Variant regions that are unmutated are reportedly the target of nearly half of spike-specific TCRs. Repertoires were collected only later (after the peak T cell response had occurred).

The sample here was peripheral blood, taken on day 0 of AZD1222 vaccination. The rearrangement uses TRBV5-3 and TRBJ2-7; D is undetermined. TRBV5-3 is sorted into the ORF group, with uncertain function. This receptor was taken from an adult in good health. CDR3 region: CARSLWTGSYEQYF. In DNA form, the CDR3 reads TGTGCCAGAAGCCTCTGGACGGGCTCCTACGAGCAGTACTTC.